The 20 T cell receptor beta chains listed next were all sequenced from one sample in a study of shared clonotypes between healthy human individuals. Some clones are missing from TCRdb's copy, which holds only in-frame ones; the method was immunoSEQ multiplex PCR. The table has about 1.5 million clones, around 98% seen once. Material for sequencing was naive CD4+ T cells sorted from blood. Subset reported: CD45RA+ positively selected. Receptors originate from a man in his thirties or forties in good health.

This clone was seen a single time. The sample has other DNA sequences that encode this CDR3 too. This chain uses TRBV18 with TRBJ2-5; D call uncertain. The CDR3 is 12 amino acids. V gave up 3 bases and J gave up 3 bases, with 5 bases separating them. CDR1 is KGHSH and CDR2 is LQKENI in the germline V gene. This CDR3 reads CASSPTEETQYF. CDR3 bases: TGTGCCAGCTCACCCACAGAAGAGACCCAGTACTTC. Drawing the rest from reference TRBV18 and TRBJ2-5, the complete variable domain is NAGVMQNPRHLVRRRGQEARLRCSPMKGHSHVYWYRQLPEEGLKFMVYLQKENIIDESGMPKERFSAEFPKEGPSILRIQQVVRGDSAAYFCASSPTEETQYFGPGTRLLVL.

This rearrangement joins TRBV28 to TRBJ2-1, with TRBD2 as a possible D gene (6 bases). V gave up 8 bases and J gave up 6 bases, with 26 bases separating them. Looked up from germline, CDR1 is MDHEN and CDR2 is SYDVKM. The CDR3 sequence is 17 residues long. The CDR3 DNA is TGTGCCAGCGGGCCCCAAGTGGGGAGGATAATAGGCAATGAGCAGTTCTTC. Amino acid sequence: CASGPQVGRIIGNEQFF.

The chain has TRBV4-2 and TRBJ2-1, with D possibly matching TRBD2 (8 bases). CDR3 length: 19 residues. V lost 0 bases, J lost 5 bases, and 23 bases lay in between. Germline-derived CDR1 and CDR2 are LGHNA and YNFKEQ. The CDR3 sequence: CASSQDGGQGLGTDNEQFF. The CDR3 coding sequence is TGTGCCAGCAGCCAAGATGGGGGGCAGGGACTAGGGACAGACAATGAGCAGTTCTTC.

The chain employs TRBV2 and TRBJ2-7; D unclear. V was shortened by 9 bases and J by 3 bases, with 15 bases between the two germline ends. The CDR3 totals 13 residues. Germline V gene lookup returns CDR1 SNHLY and CDR2 FYNNEI. The CDR3 region is CASSPSVFYEQYF. For the CDR3, the DNA is TGTGCCAGTAGTCCTTCGGTTTTCTACGAGCAGTACTTC.

This clone was observed a single time. J is TRBJ2-2 and V is TRBV19; possibly TRBD2 for D (6 bases). V was shortened by 5 bases and J by 5 bases, with 12 bases between the two germline ends. From germline, CDR1 is LNHDA and CDR2 SQIVND (reference sequence). This CDR3 spans 14 amino acids. The DNA of the CDR3 is TGTGCCAGTAGTTTCCTAGCGCGGACCGGGGAGCTGTTTTTT. Protein: CASSFLARTGELFF.

V gene TRBV5-1 combines with J gene TRBJ1-5; D perhaps matches TRBD1 (5 bases). V was pared by 4 bases and J by 8 bases, with 19 bases between. This CDR3 region has 15 residues. CDR1 and CDR2 from the germline V gene are SGHRS and YFSETQ. CDR3 DNA sequence: TGCGCCAGCAGCCCTGACCCGTTATGGGGCAAGCCCCAGCATTTT. This codes for CASSPDPLWGKPQHF.

The V gene is TRBV5-1, the J gene TRBJ2-1; TRBD2 matches 7 bases. The CDR3 length is 15 residues. The V gene's germline CDR1 is SGHRS and CDR2 YFSETQ. Losses at the gene ends were 2 bases for V and 5 bases for J; bases not matched to a gene: 7. Written as DNA, the CDR3 is TGCGCCAGCAGCTTATTTTTGGGGACTAACAATGAGCAGTTCTTC. Protein: CASSLFLGTNNEQFF.

The chain joins TRBV9 to TRBJ2-3; 8 bases fit TRBD2. The V gene end was trimmed by 0 bases and the J gene end by 0 bases; junction bases not matched to a gene: 3. This CDR3 region has 16 residues. Germline loops: CDR1 SGDLS, CDR2 YYNGEE. For the CDR3, the DNA is TGTGCCAGCAGCGTAGGACTAGCGCTAAGCACAGATACGCAGTATTTT. Translation gives CASSVGLALSTDTQYF.

The V call is TRBV27, the J call TRBJ2-5, with TRBD1 matching 8 bases. Germline assignment: CDR1 MNHEY and CDR2 SMNVEV (reference sequence). The CDR3 totals 14 residues. V was clipped by 8 bases and J by 6 bases; unmatched bases: 11. CDR3 sequence reads: CASALRQGSKTQYF. The CDR3 coding sequence is TGTGCCAGCGCCCTAAGACAGGGGTCAAAGACCCAGTACTTC.

The rearrangement uses TRBV18 and TRBJ2-3; the D call may be TRBD1 or TRBD2 (5 bases each). The CDR3 contains 19 residues. V gave up 5 bases and J gave up 6 bases, with 30 bases separating them. The germline V gene encodes CDR1 KGHSH and CDR2 LQKENI. The CDR3 is CASSVKIGTPGGPSDTQYF. In nucleotides, the CDR3 is TGTGCCAGCTCAGTTAAAATCGGGACCCCCGGCGGTCCCTCGGATACGCAGTATTTT.

The chain has TRBV7-9 and TRBJ2-5, with D possibly TRBD1 on 6 matching bases. Germline-derived CDR1 and CDR2 are SEHNR and FQNEAQ (reference sequence). The V end lost 7 bases, the J end lost 2 bases, and 14 bases lay between the germline ends. The CDR3 consists of 14 residues. CDR3 loop: CASTGTITQETQYF. CDR3 coding DNA: TGTGCCAGCACAGGGACAATCACTCAAGAGACCCAGTACTTC.

The chain employs TRBV9 and TRBJ2-1; D is perhaps TRBD2 (6 bases). CDR3 length equals 14 residues. Germline V gene data show CDR1 as SGDLS and CDR2 as YYNGEE. V lost 2 bases to trimming and J lost 7 bases, with 13 bases between them. The CDR3 protein is CASSVGGTFNEQFF. In nucleotides, the CDR3 is TGTGCCAGCAGCGTCGGCGGGACTTTTAATGAGCAGTTCTTC.

This chain uses TRBV7-3 with TRBJ2-3; a weak D match, TRBD2 (6 bases). The CDR3 extends over 15 amino acids. Germline-derived CDR1 and CDR2 are SGHTA and FQGTGA. V was shortened by 0 bases and J by 8 bases, with 15 bases between the two germline ends. The CDR3 spells CASSLTSGHGSTQYF. The CDR3, as DNA: TGTGCCAGCAGCTTAACGTCCGGCCACGGGAGTACGCAGTATTTT.

The CDR3: CASSPRPQGRDEQYF. Written as DNA, the CDR3 is TGCGCCAGCAGCCCCAGACCACAGGGACGGGACGAGCAGTACTTC. This chain joins TRBV5-1 and TRBJ2-7, with a possible D match to TRBD1 (6 bases). CDR3 length: 15 amino acids. Trimming pared 4 bases from V and 5 bases from J, leaving 19 bases between. The germline CDR1 and CDR2 sequences are SGHRS and YFSETQ.

V usage is TRBV2 and J usage is TRBJ2-7, with D unclear. Germline CDR1 and CDR2: SNHLY and FYNNEI. The CDR3 contains 12 residues. The V end lost 7 bases, the J end lost 3 bases, and 10 bases lay between the germline ends. The CDR3 protein is CASNNADYEQYF. The CDR3 DNA reads TGTGCCAGCAACAATGCAGACTACGAGCAGTACTTC.

The rearrangement joins TRBV18 to TRBJ1-1; D might be TRBD1 (6 bases). V was shortened by 0 bases and J by 7 bases, with 15 bases between the two germline ends. This CDR3 has 15 residues. In germline, CDR1 is KGHSH, CDR2 LQKENI. The DNA of the CDR3 is TGTGCCAGCTCACCACCTTCACAGGGTGGTAATGAAGCTTTCTTT. It codes for CASSPPSQGGNEAFF.

This chain joins TRBV18 and TRBJ1-3; possibly TRBD1 for D (6 bases). V dropped 5 bases and J dropped 0 bases, with 14 bases sitting between them. Germline V lookup: CDR1 KGHSH, CDR2 LQKENI. CDR3 length equals 16 residues. CDR3 DNA sequence: TGTGCCAGCTCATTTTACAGGGAAAGCTCTGGAAACACCATATATTTT. This sequence encodes CASSFYRESSGNTIYF. Combining the CDR3 with reference TRBV18 and TRBJ1-3 gives the whole variable domain NAGVMQNPRHLVRRRGQEARLRCSPMKGHSHVYWYRQLPEEGLKFMVYLQKENIIDESGMPKERFSAEFPKEGPSILRIQQVVRGDSAAYFCASSFYRESSGNTIYFGEGSWLTVV.

The chain recombines TRBV4-1 with TRBJ2-1; no reliable D call. CDR1 and CDR2 (germline): MGHRA, YSYEKL. The V and J ends lost 2 bases and 8 bases respectively, with 13 bases between them. This CDR3 comprises 14 residues. CDR3 sequence: CASSQPRVRDEQFF. DNA of the CDR3: TGCGCCAGCAGCCAACCCCGGGTAAGGGATGAGCAGTTCTTC.

This chain links TRBV28 with TRBJ1-2; TRBD1 agrees at 11 bases. The CDR3 covers 14 residues. The ends lost 5 bases at V and 8 bases at J; junction bases unmatched: 7. The germline V gene encodes CDR1 MDHEN and CDR2 SYDVKM. The CDR3, as DNA: TGTGCCAGCAGTATGGACAGGGGGCATGGAGGCTACACCTTC. Protein sequence: CASSMDRGHGGYTF.

The V and J genes are TRBV9 and TRBJ2-7; TRBD2 matches at 9 bases. CDR1 SGDLS and CDR2 YYNGEE come from the germline V gene. V was pared by 0 bases and J by 5 bases, with 12 bases of the junction left unmatched. The CDR3 length is 17 residues. CDR3 sequence reads: CASSVGAEGGRANEQYF. Here the CDR3 DNA reads TGTGCCAGCAGCGTAGGAGCGGAGGGCGGGAGGGCCAACGAGCAGTACTTC.